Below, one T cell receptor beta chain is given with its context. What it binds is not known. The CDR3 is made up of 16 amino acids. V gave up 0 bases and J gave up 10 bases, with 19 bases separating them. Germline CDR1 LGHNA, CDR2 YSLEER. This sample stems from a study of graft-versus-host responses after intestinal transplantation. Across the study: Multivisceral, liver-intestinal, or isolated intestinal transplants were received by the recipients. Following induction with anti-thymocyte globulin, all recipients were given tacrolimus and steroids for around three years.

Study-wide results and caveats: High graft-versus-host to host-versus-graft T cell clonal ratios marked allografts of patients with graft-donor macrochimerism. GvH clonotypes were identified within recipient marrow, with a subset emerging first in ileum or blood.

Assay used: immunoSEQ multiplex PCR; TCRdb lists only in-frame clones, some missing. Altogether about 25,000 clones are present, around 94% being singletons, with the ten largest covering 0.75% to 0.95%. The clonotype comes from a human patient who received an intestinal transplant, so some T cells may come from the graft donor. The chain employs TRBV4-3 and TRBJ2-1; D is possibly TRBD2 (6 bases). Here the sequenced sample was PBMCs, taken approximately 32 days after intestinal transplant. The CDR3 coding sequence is TGCGCCAGCAGCCAAGATTTCCAGGGCGGGGCCTGGGAGCAGTTCTTC. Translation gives CASSQDFQGGAWEQFF.